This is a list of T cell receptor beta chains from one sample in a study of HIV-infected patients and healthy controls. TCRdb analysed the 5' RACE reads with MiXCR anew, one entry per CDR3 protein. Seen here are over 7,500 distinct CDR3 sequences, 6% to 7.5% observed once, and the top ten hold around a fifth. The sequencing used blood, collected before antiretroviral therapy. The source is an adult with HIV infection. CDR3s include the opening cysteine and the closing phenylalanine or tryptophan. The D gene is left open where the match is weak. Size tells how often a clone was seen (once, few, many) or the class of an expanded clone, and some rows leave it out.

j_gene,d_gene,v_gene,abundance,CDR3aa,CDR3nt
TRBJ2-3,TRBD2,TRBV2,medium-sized,CASSETGGPRTQYF,TGTGCCAGCAGTGAAACGGGGGGGCCACGGACGCAGTATTTT
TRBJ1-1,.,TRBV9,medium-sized,CASSVDPGALNTEAFF,TGTGCCAGCAGCGTAGACCCGGGGGCTTTGAACACTGAAGCTTTCTTT
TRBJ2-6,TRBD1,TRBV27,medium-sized,CASSRTGASSGANVLTF,TGTGCCAGCAGTCGGACAGGGGCCTCCAGTGGGGCCAACGTCCTGACTTTC
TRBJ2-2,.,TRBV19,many,CASTKGDTGSGELFF,TGTGCCAGTACCAAAGGGGACACTGGGTCCGGGGAGCTGTTTTTT
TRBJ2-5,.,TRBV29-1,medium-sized,CSVEVVVGLETQYF,TGCAGCGTTGAAGTCGTAGTGGGTCTAGAGACCCAGTACTTC
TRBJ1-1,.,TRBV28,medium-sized,CASSHTPETVNTEAFF,TGTGCCAGCAGTCACACCCCGGAGACAGTGAACACTGAAGCTTTCTTT
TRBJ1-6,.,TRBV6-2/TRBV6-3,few,CASNDPGRSPLHF,TGTGCCAGCAACGACCCGGGACGTTCACCCCTCCACTTT
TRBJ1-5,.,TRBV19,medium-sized,CASSTGFVVSNQPQHF,TGTGCCAGTAGTACAGGGTTCGTGGTCAGCAATCAGCCCCAGCATTTT
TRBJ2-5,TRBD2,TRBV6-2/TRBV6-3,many,CASSYGGERGVKETQYF,TGTGCCAGCAGTTACGGAGGCGAGCGGGGAGTAAAAGAGACCCAGTACTTC
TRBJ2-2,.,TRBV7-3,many,CASSPTLHNTGELFF,TGTGCCAGCAGCCCGACACTCCATAACACCGGGGAGCTGTTTTTT
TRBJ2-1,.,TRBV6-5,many,CASSYSGTASYNEQFF,TGTGCCAGCAGTTACTCCGGGACGGCCTCCTACAATGAGCAGTTCTTC
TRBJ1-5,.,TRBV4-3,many,CASSQERDFSNQPQHF,TGCGCCAGCAGCCAAGAGCGCGACTTCAGCAATCAGCCCCAGCATTTT
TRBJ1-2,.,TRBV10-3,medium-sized,CAILGGDYGYTF,TGTGCCATCCTGGGGGGAGACTATGGCTACACCTTC
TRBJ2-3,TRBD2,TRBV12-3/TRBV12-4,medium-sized,CASSFFARGDTDTQYF,TGTGCCAGCAGTTTCTTTGCGCGGGGGGACACAGATACGCAGTATTTT
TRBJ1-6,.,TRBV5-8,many,CASNQGLVSPLHF,TGTGCCAGCAACCAGGGCCTCGTTTCACCCCTCCACTTT
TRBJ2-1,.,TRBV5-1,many,CASSLQGLGAGVNHNEQFF,TGCGCCAGCAGCTTACAGGGGCTGGGAGCGGGGGTGAATCACAATGAGCAGTTCTTC
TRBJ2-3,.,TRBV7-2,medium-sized,CASSPRPGQPSTDTQYF,TGTGCCAGCAGCCCTAGGCCTGGACAGCCTTCCACAGATACGCAGTATTTT
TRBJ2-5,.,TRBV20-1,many,CSARDYKGRRREETQYF,TGCAGTGCTAGAGATTATAAGGGCAGGCGCCGGGAGGAGACCCAGTACTTC
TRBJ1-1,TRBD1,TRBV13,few,CASIIRGGGNTEAFF,TGTGCCAGCATCATCCGGGGAGGGGGCAACACTGAAGCTTTCTTT
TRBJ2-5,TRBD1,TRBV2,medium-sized,CASRGQGQETQYF,TGTGCCAGCAGGGGACAGGGCCAAGAGACCCAGTACTTC
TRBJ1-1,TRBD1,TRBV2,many,CASSGTGSEAFF,TGTGCCAGCAGTGGGACAGGGTCTGAAGCTTTCTTT
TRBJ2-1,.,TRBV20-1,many,CSARNPREQSSYNEQFF,TGCAGTGCCAGAAACCCACGGGAACAGAGCTCCTACAATGAGCAGTTCTTC
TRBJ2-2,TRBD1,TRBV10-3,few,CAISEPRERGRGPTGELFF,TGTGCCATCAGTGAGCCCCGGGAACGTGGCAGGGGGCCTACCGGGGAGCTGTTTTTT
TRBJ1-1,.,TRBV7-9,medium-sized,CASSLSQENTEAFF,TGTGCCAGCAGCTTATCTCAGGAGAACACTGAAGCTTTCTTT
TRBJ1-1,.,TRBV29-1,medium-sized,CSVDGRSTEAFF,TGCAGCGTTGATGGGCGAAGCACTGAAGCTTTCTTT
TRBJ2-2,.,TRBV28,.,CASSSAYAGELFF,TGTGCCAGCAGTTCAGCATACGCCGGGGAGCTGTTTTTT
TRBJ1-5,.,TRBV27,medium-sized,CASSLFAGQPQHF,TGTGCCAGCAGTTTATTCGCGGGTCAGCCCCAGCATTTT
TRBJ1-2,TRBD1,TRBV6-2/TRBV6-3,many,CASSPGTGMSYGYTF,TGTGCCAGCAGTCCGGGGACAGGGATGTCCTATGGCTACACCTTC
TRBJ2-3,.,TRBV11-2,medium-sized,CASRLQGTYTDTQYF,TGTGCCAGCCGCTTACAGGGGACTTACACAGATACGCAGTATTTT